This T cell receptor beta chain was documented in a study of blood T cells in healthy people across ages. This clonotype came up a few times. The authors ran a second PCR of about 7 to 11 cycles using a sample-barcoded 5' primer and a J-beta primer mix. TCRdb processed the 5' RACE reads anew with MiXCR; each CDR3 protein has one entry. The sample comprises some 780,000 distinct CDR3 sequences, approximately 53% of which are singletons, and approximately 24% rests with the top ten. V lost 5 bases and J lost 8; bases outside the gene matches: 8. This CDR3 comprises 14 residues. The chain uses TRBV12-3 or TRBV12-4 and TRBJ1-4, with 7 bases matching TRBD1. Sequencing used blood. The receptor comes from a man aged 35 to 55 in good health. The CDR3 coding sequence is TGTGCCAGCAGTGAGACAGGGCTTAGAGAAAAACTGTTTTTT. The encoded protein is CASSETGLREKLFF.